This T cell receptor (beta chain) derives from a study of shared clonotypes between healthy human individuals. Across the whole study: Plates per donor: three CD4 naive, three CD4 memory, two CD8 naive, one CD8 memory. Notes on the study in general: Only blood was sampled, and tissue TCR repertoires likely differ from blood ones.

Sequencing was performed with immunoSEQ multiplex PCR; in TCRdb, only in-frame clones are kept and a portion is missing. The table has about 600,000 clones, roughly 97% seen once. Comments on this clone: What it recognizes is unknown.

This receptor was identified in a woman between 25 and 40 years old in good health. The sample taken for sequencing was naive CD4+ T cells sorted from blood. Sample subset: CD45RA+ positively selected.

CDR3 amino acids: CASSMDTNQPQHF. DNA of the CDR3: TGTGCCAGTAGTATGGACACCAATCAGCCCCAGCATTTT. This chain joins TRBV19 and TRBJ1-5, with a tentative D call TRBD1 (5 bases). V lost 3 bases to trimming and J lost 3 bases, with 6 bases between them. The CDR3 has 13 amino acids. Germline CDR1 is LNHDA and CDR2 is SQIVND (reference sequence).